One sample yielded the 6 T cell receptor beta chains listed below, sequenced in a study of blood T cell repertoires in COVID-19. TCRdb's table, derived via immunoSEQ multiplex PCR, lists solely in-frame clones and lacks some. The data hold roughly 250,000 clones, with around 87% observed a single time. Sequencing used peripheral blood. The receptors here all came from a woman aged 45 to 65 with acute or convalescent COVID-19.

The chain combines TRBV28 with TRBJ1-5; unclear D gene. Trimming took off 7 bases at V and 0 bases at J, with 7 bases between the two ends. CDR1 is MDHEN and CDR2 is SYDVKM in the germline V gene. The CDR3 contains 13 residues. Written as DNA, the CDR3 is TGTGCCAGCATCCGGGATAGCAATCAGCCCCAGCATTTT. Protein sequence: CASIRDSNQPQHF.

About this clone: Other DNA sequences in this sample translate to the same CDR3. The chain joins TRBV7-8 to TRBJ1-2; D not certain. Trimming left V 3 bases short and J 2 bases short, with 10 bases between. The CDR3 sequence is 14 residues long. Germline CDR1 and CDR2: SGHVS and FQNEAQ. CDR3 nucleotide sequence: TGTGCCAGCAGCTTGGAAACCGGGAACTATGGCTACACCTTC. Protein: CASSLETGNYGYTF.

This chain connects TRBV28 to TRBJ1-4; D is ambiguous. The CDR3 is made up of 17 amino acids. V lost 3 bases, J lost 3 bases, and 17 bases lay in between. CDR1 MDHEN and CDR2 SYDVKM come from the germline V gene. CDR3 sequence reads: CASSFEGTRTANEKLFF. The CDR3 DNA reads TGTGCCAGCAGTTTCGAGGGCACCCGTACTGCTAATGAAAAACTGTTTTTT. The full variable domain, its missing parts supplied by reference TRBV28 and TRBJ1-4, is DVKVTQSSRYLVKRTGEKVFLECVQDMDHENMFWYRQDPGLGLRLIYFSYDVKMKEKGDIPEGYSVSREKKERFSLILESASTNQTSMYLCASSFEGTRTANEKLFFGSGTQLSVL.

This chain links TRBV15 with TRBJ2-7; perhaps TRBD1 as D (5 bases). Germline lookup yields CDR1 LNHNV and CDR2 YYDKDF (reference sequence). This CDR3 comprises 14 residues. V was clipped by 1 base and J by 5 bases, with 12 bases between them. The CDR3 sequence is CATSRGGAKNEQYF. Written as DNA, the CDR3 is TGTGCCACCAGCAGAGGGGGCGCGAAAAACGAGCAGTACTTC.

This chain links TRBV7-7 with TRBJ2-7; TRBD2 matches 9 bases. The CDR3 has 15 amino acids. The germline V gene has CDR1 SSHAT and CDR2 FNYEAQ (reference sequence). V lost 4 bases, J lost 7 bases, and 11 bases stayed unmatched. The CDR3: CASSSSTSGSGEQYF. The CDR3 DNA reads as TGTGCCAGCAGCTCATCGACTAGCGGTTCGGGAGAGCAGTACTTC.

This chain joins TRBV5-4 and TRBJ2-3, with a tentative D call TRBD1 (5 bases). The CDR3 length is 17 residues. V lost 0 bases, J lost 3 bases, and 17 bases lay in between. CDR1 is SGHNT and CDR2 is YYREEE in the germline V gene (reference sequence). CDR3: CASSLGADIRPTDTQYF. The CDR3 region has the DNA TGTGCCAGCAGCTTGGGGGCGGACATAAGACCAACAGATACGCAGTATTTT.